This T cell receptor (beta chain) is from a study of cytomegalovirus exposure and HLA in healthy donors. Study details: As released early, the data held 80 million to 90 million unique TCRs from HLA-typed donors. Study-wide results and limits: As a later analysis showed, a missense DCLRE1C variant was linked to trimming of TCR beta V- and J-genes. Presence/absence analyses assumed roughly uniform sequencing depth across donors.

Donors sampled were nominally healthy, though unrecorded immune exposures were likely. In the case of this clone: Its antigen is unknown.

Use of 60 Vbeta and 13 Jbeta primers characterized the PCR. Repertoires were generated with immunoSEQ multiplex PCR, while TCRdb's copy carries only in-frame clones and drops some. In total, the table holds some 70,000 clones. Germline V gene sequence: CDR1 LNHDA, CDR2 SQIVND (reference sequence). After removal of 3 bases from V and 6 bases from J, the junction contained 1 base not matched to a gene. This CDR3 has 15 amino acids. The TCR originated in a boy younger than 18 in good health and CMV-seronegative. The sample comprised PBMCs. The chain has TRBV19 and TRBJ2-1; 14 nucleotides line up with TRBD2. CDR3 loop: CASSIGTSGSNEQFF. CDR3 nucleotide sequence: TGTGCCAGTAGTATTGGGACTAGCGGGAGCAATGAGCAGTTCTTC.